This TCR beta chain was identified during a study of cytomegalovirus exposure and HLA in healthy donors. Overall study results and limits: A later look showed TCR association rates differing by HLA locus, highest for DRB1 and lowest for HLA-C. Immune exposure data for these donors was limited to CMV serostatus.

Researchers ran the PCR with 60 Vbeta and 13 Jbeta primers. In the authors' workflow: In a later analysis, of 79 million or so unique beta chains, some 10 million appeared in at least two donors. Libraries were prepared by immunoSEQ multiplex PCR; TCRdb keeps only in-frame clonotypes and omits some of them. The DNA was the basis for D and trimming; V, J and clone size are from that table. The sample has about 84,000 clones, about nine tenths seen once. On this clone itself: What it binds is not known.

The V gene's germline CDR1 is MNHNS and CDR2 SASEGT. Trimming cost V 0 bases and J 0 bases, with 9 bases left between them. This CDR3 has 16 residues. The source material was PBMCs. This TCR was recovered from a man aged 18 to 35 in good health and CMV-seronegative. The chain employs TRBV6-1 and TRBJ1-3; D might be TRBD1 (5 bases). The CDR3 DNA reads TGTGCCAGCAGTGAAGCCGGACATCTCTCTGGAAACACCATATATTTT. Residues: CASSEAGHLSGNTIYF.